The 24 T cell receptor beta chains below come from one sample, sequenced in a study of glioma-infiltrating T cells. TCR alpha and beta CDR3 regions were amplified from RNA using iRepertoire nested multiplex PCR. TCRdb independently ran MiXCR on the multiplex PCR reads; one entry per CDR3 protein. In the table there are approximately 110,000 distinct CDR3 sequences, less than 30% of which are singletons. The sequencing input was glioma tissue, nonneoplastic brain tissue, or PBMCs (not recorded which). Receptors originate from a human donor with low-grade glioma or glioblastoma, undergoing nonglioma brain surgery, or in good health (not recorded which).

The CDR3 region is CASSPYLRNGELFF. The CDR3 bases are TGTGCCAGTAGCCCCTACCTGAGAAACGGGGAGCTGTTTTTT. The chain employs TRBV19 and TRBJ2-2; D is ambiguous. Trimming took off 6 bases at V and 7 bases at J, with 15 bases between the two ends. CDR1 and CDR2 from the germline V gene are LNHDA and SQIVND (reference sequence). The CDR3 totals 14 residues.

This clonotype was detected ten times or more. This rearrangement joins TRBV5-1 to TRBJ1-1; D ambiguous. This CDR3 spans 16 amino acids. Looked up from germline, CDR1 is SGHRS and CDR2 is YFSETQ. V lost 0 bases, J lost 0 bases, and 12 bases lay in between. In DNA form, the CDR3 reads TGCGCCAGCAGCTTGGCCCAAAGAACAGTGAACACTGAAGCTTTCTTT. Amino acids: CASSLAQRTVNTEAFF.

This clonotype was seen only a few times. The chain recombines TRBV25-1 with TRBJ2-1; 8 bases line up with TRBD2. V dropped 5 bases and J dropped 7; count of bases not matched to a gene: 16. The CDR3 spans 17 residues. CDR1 and CDR2 from the germline V gene are MGHDK and SYGVNS. DNA of the CDR3: TGTGCCAGCAGTACCCTACGGAACGGGAGGGGGGCAAATGAGCAGTTCTTC. Its protein product is CASSTLRNGRGANEQFF.

This clonotype was recorded at least ten times. J is TRBJ2-4 and V is TRBV7-9; no reliable D call. V gave up 2 bases and J gave up 8 bases, with 7 bases separating them. The germline V gene has CDR1 SEHNR and CDR2 FQNEAQ (reference sequence). The CDR3 consists of 12 residues. In DNA form, the CDR3 reads TGTGCCAGCAGCTTATCTCTGGACATTCAGTACTTC. Translation: CASSLSLDIQYF.

In its sample, this clonotype was seen many times. J is TRBJ1-2 and V is TRBV4-2, with TRBD1 matching over 8 bases. The CDR3 has 15 residues. V lost 0 bases and J lost 3; bases outside the gene matches: 3. Germline lookup yields CDR1 LGHNA and CDR2 YNFKEQ. The CDR3 is CASSQDSGQDYGYTF. The CDR3 nucleotides read TGTGCCAGCAGCCAAGACTCGGGACAGGACTATGGCTACACCTTC.

As to this clonotype: Relative to the germline gene, one junction end is altered; a read error may explain this. The chain couples TRBV29-1 to TRBJ1-1, with unresolved D. Germline values: CDR1 SQVTM, CDR2 ANQGSEA. This CDR3 comprises 13 residues. CDR3 nucleotide sequence: TGCGGCGTTGCCCAGAGCATGGGCACTGAAGCTTTCTTT. Encoded protein: CGVAQSMGTEAFF.

This clonotype was picked up many times. This chain links TRBV20-1 with TRBJ2-1, with TRBD1 matching 8 bases. Trimming cost V 5 bases and J 3 bases; bases outside gene matches: 6. This CDR3 comprises 14 residues. The germline CDR1 and CDR2 sequences are DFQATT and SNEGSKA (reference sequence). The CDR3 DNA follows: TGCAGTGCTCCCGGGACAGGCTACTACAATGAGCAGTTCTTC. Amino acid sequence: CSAPGTGYYNEQFF.

The gene calls are TRBV20-1 and TRBJ2-1, with TRBD2 matching 9 bases. CDR1 is DFQATT, CDR2 SNEGSKA, per germline (reference sequence). CDR3 length equals 17 residues. With 0 bases clipped from V and 8 bases from J, the junction kept 14 bases outside the gene matches. This chain's CDR3 is CSARDQTSGGITDEQFF. The DNA of the CDR3 is TGCAGTGCTAGAGATCAGACAAGCGGGGGGATTACCGATGAGCAGTTCTTC.

This clonotype has a count of ten or more. This chain uses TRBV27 with TRBJ2-1; D is possibly TRBD1 or TRBD2 (6 bases each). Germline CDR1 reads MNHEY; CDR2 reads SMNVEV (reference sequence). The CDR3 contains 15 residues. The germline V and J ends were trimmed by 3 bases and 6 bases, with 15 bases remaining between them. The CDR3 nucleotides read TGTGCCAGCAGTTTTCAGGGGAGGTTGGGCAATGAGCAGTTCTTC. This sequence encodes CASSFQGRLGNEQFF.

The sample holds many counts of this clonotype. The chain is built from TRBV29-1 and TRBJ2-3; TRBD1 might be the D (5 bases). V was cut by 0 bases and J by 2 bases, with 12 bases left in between. Germline V gene lookup returns CDR1 SQVTM and CDR2 ANQGSEA. CDR3 length: 15 amino acids. CDR3 nucleotide sequence: TGCAGCGTTGAAGATCTTGTGACAGCCACAGATACGCAGTATTTT. Amino acid sequence: CSVEDLVTATDTQYF.

The chain has TRBV4-1 and TRBJ2-3, with a tentative D call TRBD1 (5 bases). The CDR3 contains 15 residues. Germline V gene lookup returns CDR1 MGHRA and CDR2 YSYEKL. Trimming left V 1 base short and J 4 bases short, with 12 bases between. In DNA form, the CDR3 reads TGCGCCAGCAGCCAAGGGTTGACAGAAGCAGATACGCAGTATTTT. Protein sequence: CASSQGLTEADTQYF.

This clonotype was detected many times. This rearrangement joins TRBV20-1 to TRBJ2-5; D may be TRBD1 (6 bases). The CDR3 extends over 14 amino acids. The germline V and J ends were trimmed by 4 bases and 4 bases, with 16 bases remaining between them. Germline lookup yields CDR1 DFQATT and CDR2 SNEGSKA (reference sequence). CDR3: CSAITRGLVETQYF. CDR3 DNA: TGCAGTGCTATTACAAGGGGGTTAGTAGAGACCCAGTACTTC.

Ten or more counts support this clonotype. V is TRBV6-1 and J is TRBJ2-1; the D gene is possibly TRBD1 (6 bases). Looked up from germline, CDR1 is MNHNS and CDR2 is SASEGT. Trimming took off 5 bases at V and 7 bases at J, with 12 bases between the two ends. There are 13 residues in the CDR3. The CDR3 nucleotides read TGTGCCAGCAGTACCGCAGGGACAAATGAGCAGTTCTTC. It codes for CASSTAGTNEQFF.

CDR3: CASSQDADSGNTIYF. DNA for the CDR3: TGCGCCAGCAGCCAAGATGCAGACTCTGGAAACACCATATATTTT. The gene calls are TRBV4-3 and TRBJ1-3; D not resolved. The germline CDR1 and CDR2 sequences are LGHNA and YSLEER. This CDR3 has 15 residues. Trimming removed 0 bases at V and 0 bases at J, with 6 bases between.

This clonotype was counted many times. The rearrangement uses TRBV7-2 and TRBJ2-5, with 7 bases identical to TRBD1. This CDR3 spans 16 amino acids. Per the germline V gene, CDR1 is SGHTA and CDR2 is FQGNSA. Unmatched junction bases numbered 10, after V lost 5 bases and J lost 1 base. The CDR3 region has the DNA TGTGCCAGCAGCCCCCGGGACAGTCACCTCCAAGAGACCCAGTACTTC. Translating it yields CASSPRDSHLQETQYF.

This clonotype was counted ten times or more. The V and J genes are TRBV6-1 and TRBJ1-1, with no clear D. Germline loops: CDR1 MNHNS, CDR2 SASEGT. V gave up 5 bases and J gave up 5 bases, with 12 bases separating them. The length of the CDR3 is 13 residues. As DNA, the CDR3 is TGTGCCAGCAGTCCCTATAAGGAAACTGAAGCTTTCTTT. As protein: CASSPYKETEAFF.

This clonotype has a count of ten or more. This CDR3 is CASSYFYRDRETEETQYF. The CDR3 DNA follows: TGTGCCAGCAGTTACTTCTACCGGGACAGGGAAACCGAAGAGACCCAGTACTTC. The V gene is TRBV6-5, the J gene TRBJ2-5, with 9 bases that match TRBD1. The CDR3 loop spans 18 amino acids. Germline lookup yields CDR1 MNHEY and CDR2 SVGAGI. Germline trimming cut 1 base from V and 3 bases from J; bases unmatched to any gene: 12.

This clonotype was counted many times. The chain employs TRBV4-1 and TRBJ1-1; a weak D match, TRBD1 (5 bases). Per germline, CDR1 MGHRA and CDR2 YSYEKL. The V end lost 6 bases, the J end lost 4 bases, and 18 bases lay between the germline ends. This CDR3 has 15 amino acids. CDR3 in DNA: TGCGCCAGCAGTCATGGAGGGGTCGACGTCACTGAAGCTTTCTTT. It is translated as CASSHGGVDVTEAFF.

This clonotype was recorded at least ten times. This chain connects TRBV6-2 or TRBV6-3 to TRBJ2-1; weak D call: TRBD2 (5 bases). Looked up from germline, CDR1 is MNHEY and CDR2 is SVGEGT. This CDR3 has 13 amino acids. As DNA, the CDR3 is TGTTCCCGTGCAGAGGGCCAGTTTGATGAGCAGTTCTTC. Protein product: CSRAEGQFDEQFF.

This clonotype has ten or more counts. The chain has TRBV20-1 and TRBJ2-1; unclear D gene. Germline V gene lookup returns CDR1 DFQATT and CDR2 SNEGSKA (reference sequence). V gave up 3 bases and J gave up 0 bases, with 6 bases separating them. The CDR3 totals 13 residues. The CDR3 sequence: CSASKVSYNEQFF. Written as DNA, the CDR3 is TGCAGTGCTAGTAAAGTCTCCTACAATGAGCAGTTCTTC.

This clonotype was recorded once. No conserved phenylalanine or tryptophan is present at the end of the CDR3, so a read error is the likely explanation. The limits of the CDR3 on the DNA are not certain, so only TCRdb's listed CDR3 is given. This chain uses TRBV4-1 with TRBJ1-2; no DNA check was done on the table's D call, TRBD1. The CDR3 sequence runs 15 residues, both termini included. Looked up from germline, CDR1 is MGHRA and CDR2 is YSYEKL. This CDR3 reads CASSQDLGGGYGYTL.

This clonotype was seen at least ten times. The chain has TRBV5-1 and TRBJ2-1; 7 nucleotides align to TRBD1. This CDR3 contains 16 residues. Germline assignment: CDR1 SGHRS and CDR2 YFSETQ. Losses at the gene ends were 0 bases for V and 0 bases for J; bases not matched to a gene: 3. The CDR3 DNA follows: TGCGCCAGCAGCTTGGAGGCAGGGGGCTCCTACAATGAGCAGTTCTTC. Its translation: CASSLEAGGSYNEQFF.

Remarks on this clonotype: This may be a read error, as it is one base from a much larger clone. This chain joins TRBV4-1 and TRBJ1-3, with unresolved D. The CDR3 contains 16 residues. Trimming stripped 0 bases from V and 8 bases from J, with 17 bases between. Germline V CDR1 and CDR2: MGHRA, YSYEKL. CDR3 coding DNA: TGCGCCAGCAGCCAAGATTTAGCAGTGTCAGGAGACACCATATATTTT. It is translated as CASSQDLAVSGDTIYF.

The V call is TRBV20-1, the J call TRBJ2-5; 12 positions match TRBD2. The CDR3 is 16 residues long. Trimming cost V 3 bases and J 4 bases; bases outside gene matches: 9. Looked up from germline, CDR1 is DFQATT and CDR2 is SNEGSKA (reference sequence). CDR3 loop: CSASPFLAGGPETQYF. DNA of the CDR3: TGCAGTGCTAGCCCATTCCTAGCGGGGGGGCCAGAGACCCAGTACTTC.